This T cell receptor (beta chain) was recovered during a study of beta chain features in type 1 diabetes. General study points: Type 1 diabetes patients showed fewer insertions and more deletions at VDJ junctions. Any HLA effect on TCRB rearrangement was left unresolved by small sub-analyses.

This clone was seen just once. Antigen unknown. Reverse transcribing all isolated RNA meant expressed TCRB transcripts were sequenced. Average reads for naive, central memory and regulatory T cell samples were about 3.7 million. Clones were read by immunoSEQ multiplex PCR, and TCRdb kept only the in-frame ones, dropping some. The table lists 860,000 or so clones, around a sixth of them singletons. Sequenced sample: naive CD4+ T cells from blood. The origin of this receptor is a woman under 30 in good health.

The CDR3 here is CASSRGTSGTDTQYF. The DNA for the CDR3 is TGTGCCAGCTCACGTGGGACTAGCGGAACAGATACGCAGTATTTT. The chain joins TRBV18 to TRBJ2-3, with 11 bases aligning to TRBD2. J lost 3 bases, V lost 4 bases, and 3 bases had no gene match. From germline, CDR1 is KGHSH and CDR2 LQKENI. This CDR3 region has 15 residues. The full variable domain, rest sourced from reference TRBV18 and TRBJ2-3, is NAGVMQNPRHLVRRRGQEARLRCSPMKGHSHVYWYRQLPEEGLKFMVYLQKENIIDESGMPKERFSAEFPKEGPSILRIQQVVRGDSAAYFCASSRGTSGTDTQYFGPGTRLTVL.